This TCR beta chain came from a study of immune characterization of retroperitoneal liposarcoma. The CDR3 totals 14 residues. The germline V gene encodes CDR1 MDHEN and CDR2 SYDVKM. Trimming removed 6 bases at V and 7 bases at J, with 15 bases between. In this sample, this clonotype turned up many times. A single record per CDR3 protein comes from TCRdb applying MiXCR to the PCR reads. Of around 10,000 distinct CDR3 sequences in the sample, about a quarter were seen once. Sequenced: tumor tissue. This TCR came from a male donor with retroperitoneal liposarcoma. This sequence joins TRBV28 and TRBJ1-4, with D perhaps TRBD1 (6 bases). The CDR3 protein is CASRGGGLFEKLFF. The CDR3 DNA is TGTGCCAGCAGAGGAGGGGGGCTTTTTGAAAAACTGTTTTTT.